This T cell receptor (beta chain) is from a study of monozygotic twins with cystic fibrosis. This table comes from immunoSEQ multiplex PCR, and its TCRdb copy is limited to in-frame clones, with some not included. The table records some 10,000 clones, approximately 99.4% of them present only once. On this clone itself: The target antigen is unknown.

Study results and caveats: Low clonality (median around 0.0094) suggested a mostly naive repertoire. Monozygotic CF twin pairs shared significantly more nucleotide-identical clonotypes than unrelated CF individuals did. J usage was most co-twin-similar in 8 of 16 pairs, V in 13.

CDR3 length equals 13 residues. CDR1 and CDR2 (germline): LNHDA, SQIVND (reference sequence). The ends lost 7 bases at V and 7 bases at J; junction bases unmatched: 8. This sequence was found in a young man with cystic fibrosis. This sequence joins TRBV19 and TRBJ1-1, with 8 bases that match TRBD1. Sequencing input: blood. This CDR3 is CASTIGQGIEAFF. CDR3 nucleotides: TGTGCCAGTACCATCGGACAGGGCATTGAAGCTTTCTTT. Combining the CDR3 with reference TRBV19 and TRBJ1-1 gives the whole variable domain DGGITQSPKYLFRKEGQNVTLSCEQNLNHDAMYWYRQDPGQGLRLIYYSQIVNDFQKGDIAEGYSVSREKKESFPLTVTSAQKNPTAFYLCASTIGQGIEAFFGQGTRLTVV.